The 9 T cell receptor beta chains below all came from one sample that was sequenced in a study of T-cell memory formation after mild COVID-19. TCRdb re-called the 5' RACE reads through MiXCR, storing one row per CDR3 protein. This repertoire shows fewer than 600,000 distinct CDR3 sequences, less than 25% found once; its top ten account for under 8.5%. Sequencing was performed on PBMCs or a T cell subset sorted from them (not recorded which). The receptor set was obtained from an adult woman who had mild COVID-19 (a few samples of this study predate the infection). Cell type and time point are not known.

The rearrangement joins TRBV19 to TRBJ2-1; D gene ambiguous. The V gene lost 3 bases and the J gene lost 0 bases, with 9 bases spanning the gap. The CDR3 sequence is 15 residues long. Germline assignment: CDR1 LNHDA and CDR2 SQIVND (reference sequence). CDR3 in DNA: TGTGCCAGTAGTATCAGCACTACCTCCTACAATGAGCAGTTCTTC. This sequence encodes CASSISTTSYNEQFF.

The rearrangement uses TRBV12-3 or TRBV12-4 and TRBJ2-4; possible D gene TRBD2, 6 bases. The V end was cut by 1 base, the J end by 0 bases, with 19 bases between. CDR3 length: 19 residues. CDR3 in amino acids: CASSLVGLAISLAKNIQYF. CDR3 coding DNA: TGTGCCAGCAGTTTAGTTGGGCTAGCGATTTCACTAGCCAAAAACATTCAGTACTTC.

The chain links TRBV6-2 or TRBV6-3 to TRBJ2-7; possibly TRBD2 for D (5 bases). Trimming shortened V by 5 bases and J by 2 bases, and 28 bases separated the two germline ends. Per the germline V gene, CDR1 is MNHEY and CDR2 is SVGEGT. The CDR3 spans 19 residues. As DNA, the CDR3 is TGTGCCAGCAGTACTCGACCCTCGGGAAAGTCGGGAATCCCCTACGAGCAGTACTTC. Its translation is CASSTRPSGKSGIPYEQYF.

The chain uses TRBV6-2 or TRBV6-3 and TRBJ2-7, with 9 bases matching TRBD2. With 0 bases clipped from V and 5 bases from J, the junction kept 8 bases outside the gene matches. Germline V gene sequence: CDR1 MNHEY, CDR2 SVGEGT. The CDR3 has 16 amino acids. CDR3 region: CASSYSRLAGSHEQYF. DNA of the CDR3: TGTGCCAGCAGTTACTCAAGGCTAGCGGGAAGCCACGAGCAGTACTTC.

This clonotype has just a few counts. The V and J genes are TRBV18 and TRBJ1-1, with D hard to call. Trimming removed 5 bases at V and 1 base at J, with 17 bases between. This CDR3 has 16 residues. Germline assignment: CDR1 KGHSH and CDR2 LQKENI. The CDR3 sequence is CASSTFVEIPNTEAFF. CDR3 bases: TGTGCCAGCTCAACCTTTGTCGAGATTCCGAACACTGAAGCTTTCTTT.

The V gene is TRBV18, the J gene TRBJ2-1, with D maybe TRBD2 (6 bases). CDR3 length equals 15 residues. Germline-derived CDR1 and CDR2 are KGHSH and LQKENI. With 2 bases removed from V and 0 bases from J, the gap between germline ends came to 8 bases. Written as DNA, the CDR3 is TGTGCCAGCTCACCAGCGGACTACTCCTACAATGAGCAGTTCTTC. As protein: CASSPADYSYNEQFF.

This clonotype was detected a few times. The rearrangement joins TRBV5-1 to TRBJ2-7; the match to TRBD2 covers 9 bases. Trimming cost V 0 bases and J 5 bases; bases outside gene matches: 9. This CDR3 has 16 amino acids. Per the germline V gene, CDR1 is SGHRS and CDR2 is YFSETQ. DNA of the CDR3: TGCGCCAGCAGCTTGGCCTGGCGGGAGGGCCAAGACGAGCAGTACTTC. It translates to CASSLAWREGQDEQYF.

The CDR3: CASRPGGHDEQFF. CDR3 sequence (DNA): TGTGCCAGCAGACCGGGGGGCCACGATGAGCAGTTCTTC. The chain carries TRBV7-2 and TRBJ2-1; weak D call: TRBD2 (7 bases). The germline V gene has CDR1 SGHTA and CDR2 FQGNSA. The CDR3 runs to 13 residues. Trimming took off 6 bases at V and 8 bases at J, with 14 bases between the two ends.

The chain recombines TRBV15 with TRBJ1-1; maybe TRBD1 (6 bases). Germline-derived CDR1 and CDR2 are LNHNV and YYDKDF (reference sequence). The CDR3 has 17 amino acids. Deletions cut 1 base from V and 5 bases from J, with 20 bases between. This chain's CDR3 is CATSRAKGGARLTEAFF. The CDR3 coding sequence is TGTGCCACCAGCAGAGCCAAAGGGGGGGCTCGGCTTACTGAAGCTTTCTTT.